The 17 T cell receptor beta chains below all came from one sample that was sequenced in a study of blood T cell repertoires in COVID-19. TCRdb's copy holds only in-frame clones and misses some; the assay was immunoSEQ multiplex PCR. Of under 300,000 clones detected, over 75% appear once; the ten largest clones hold approximately 0.8%. Sequences were obtained from peripheral blood. The receptors here all came from a woman aged 25 to 39 with acute or convalescent COVID-19.

This clone has just one count. This sequence joins TRBV6-5 and TRBJ1-1; D unresolved. The ends were cut back, 0 bases at V and 2 bases at J, with 10 bases in the middle. This CDR3 region has 15 residues. In germline, CDR1 is MNHEY, CDR2 SVGAGI. The chain's CDR3 is CASSYSKWANTEAFF. The CDR3 DNA follows: TGTGCCAGCAGTTACTCAAAATGGGCAAACACTGAAGCTTTCTTT.

V gene TRBV6-2 or TRBV6-3 combines with J gene TRBJ2-7; 12 bases agree with TRBD2. Germline CDR1 MNHEY, CDR2 SVGEGT. V gave up 2 bases and J gave up 3 bases; unmatched junction bases: 14. The CDR3 runs 19 residues. CDR3 residues: CASSYPFASGRASHYEQYF. CDR3 coding DNA: TGTGCCAGCAGTTACCCCTTCGCTAGCGGGAGGGCCTCTCACTACGAGCAGTACTTC.

The J gene is TRBJ2-2, the V gene TRBV18, with 8 nucleotides matching TRBD1. Germline CDR1 KGHSH, CDR2 LQKENI. Unmatched junction bases numbered 4, after V lost 6 bases and J lost 7 bases. The CDR3 covers 13 residues. CDR3 DNA: TGTGCCAGCTCCCCCAGGGGGCACGGGGAGCTGTTTTTT. Amino acids: CASSPRGHGELFF.

J is TRBJ2-1 and V is TRBV4-3; D is ambiguous. The CDR3 covers 12 residues. Between the trimmed V and J ends, which lost 2 bases and 9 bases, there was a span of 8 bases. Germline V gene lookup returns CDR1 LGHNA and CDR2 YSLEER. The CDR3 spells CASSQSWAEQFF. CDR3 in DNA: TGCGCCAGCAGCCAAAGCTGGGCTGAGCAGTTCTTC.

The chain employs TRBV10-2 and TRBJ2-7; 7 bases agree with TRBD1. CDR1 and CDR2 from the germline V gene are WSHSY and SAAADI. V trimming: 5 bases; J trimming: 3 bases; junction bases outside the gene matches: 4. This CDR3 spans 13 amino acids. The CDR3 DNA sequence: TGCGCCAGCAGTAGGGACAGCGTCTACGAGCAGTACTTC. It specifies CASSRDSVYEQYF.

This chain uses TRBV6-1 with TRBJ2-2; D not resolved. The germline V and J ends were trimmed by 5 bases and 1 base, with 5 bases remaining between them. Germline V lookup: CDR1 MNHNS, CDR2 SASEGT. CDR3 length equals 13 residues. This chain's CDR3 is CASSSGNTGELFF. The CDR3, as DNA: TGTGCCAGCAGTTCCGGGAACACCGGGGAGCTGTTTTTT.

In this sample, this clone turned up once. The same CDR3 can be traced to other DNA sequences in this sample. The V gene is TRBV5-1, the J gene TRBJ2-7; 11 nucleotides match TRBD2. The germline V gene has CDR1 SGHRS and CDR2 YFSETQ. The CDR3 spans 15 residues. The V segment lost 3 bases and the J segment 4 bases; nucleotides outside the gene matches: 6. The DNA of the CDR3 is TGCGCCAGCAGCTGGGGGACTAGCGGTTCATACGAGCAGTACTTC. It specifies CASSWGTSGSYEQYF.

The chain links TRBV7-2 to TRBJ2-7; 7 bases agree with TRBD1. This CDR3 is 15 amino acids long. Germline loops: CDR1 SGHTA, CDR2 FQGNSA. J lost 0 bases, V lost 3 bases, and 5 bases had no gene match. DNA of the CDR3: TGTGCCAGCAGCTTCCTTGGGACAGTCTCCTACGAGCAGTACTTC. Amino acid sequence: CASSFLGTVSYEQYF.

This chain links TRBV11-3 with TRBJ2-7; D is perhaps TRBD1 (9 bases). V lost 7 bases to trimming and J lost 5 bases, with 21 bases between them. The CDR3 is 15 residues long. Germline assignment: CDR1 SGHNT and CDR2 YENEEA. The DNA of the CDR3 is TGTGCCAGCACGGGAGGGGGGACAGGGAAAGACGAGCAGTACTTC. It translates to CASTGGGTGKDEQYF.

The chain uses TRBV10-3 and TRBJ2-7; 9 positions match TRBD1. The length of the CDR3 is 16 residues. CDR1 and CDR2 (germline): ENHRY, SYGVKD. V lost 3 bases, J lost 3 bases, and 9 bases stayed unmatched. The CDR3 sequence: CAISEGPGQGNYEQYF. CDR3 nucleotide sequence: TGTGCCATCAGTGAAGGTCCGGGACAGGGCAACTACGAGCAGTACTTC.

The V gene is TRBV5-1, the J gene TRBJ2-7, with D possibly TRBD2 on 6 matching bases. Germline lookup yields CDR1 SGHRS and CDR2 YFSETQ. V dropped 0 bases and J dropped 9 bases, with 16 bases sitting between them. The CDR3 is 14 residues long. In nucleotides, the CDR3 is TGCGCCAGCAGCTTGGAAGGTGCGGGATCCGCGCAGTACTTC. It codes for CASSLEGAGSAQYF.

V usage is TRBV30 and J usage is TRBJ1-6; 7 nucleotides line up with TRBD1. The CDR3 sequence is 14 residues long. The ends lost 3 bases at V and 3 bases at J; junction bases unmatched: 2. Germline-derived CDR1 and CDR2 are GTSNPN and SVGIG (reference sequence). Written as DNA, the CDR3 is TGTGCCTGGAGGCAGGGGGTCTATAATTCACCCCTCCACTTT. It encodes CAWRQGVYNSPLHF.

In this sample, this clone turned up once. The chain uses TRBV6-2 or TRBV6-3 and TRBJ2-1, with a weak D call TRBD2 (5 bases). This CDR3 contains 15 residues. Germline-derived CDR1 and CDR2 are MNHEY and SVGEGT. V was shortened by 4 bases and J by 0 bases, with 10 bases between the two germline ends. This CDR3 is CASSLDWSSYNEQFF. DNA for the CDR3: TGTGCCAGCAGTTTGGACTGGAGCTCCTACAATGAGCAGTTCTTC.

The chain links TRBV9 to TRBJ2-2; D unclear. CDR3 size: 13 residues. Deletions cut 6 bases from V and 7 bases from J, with 13 bases between. Germline V gene lookup returns CDR1 SGDLS and CDR2 YYNGEE. The CDR3 reads CASTWSAGGELFF. CDR3 DNA: TGTGCCAGCACCTGGTCTGCCGGCGGGGAGCTGTTTTTT.

The chain has TRBV7-9 and TRBJ1-5, with no clear D. Trimming removed 5 bases at V and 6 bases at J, with 8 bases between. The CDR3 covers 12 residues. CDR1 is SEHNR, CDR2 FQNEAQ, per germline (reference sequence). The CDR3: CASSHGFQPQHF. The CDR3 DNA is TGTGCCAGCAGCCACGGGTTTCAGCCCCAGCATTTT.

The chain has TRBV2 and TRBJ2-7; TRBD1 agrees at 8 bases. The CDR3 length is 12 residues. The germline CDR1 and CDR2 sequences are SNHLY and FYNNEI. V lost 11 bases to trimming and J lost 2 bases; unmatched junction nucleotides: 5. CDR3 residues: CAGQGSPYEQYF. The CDR3 nucleotides are TGTGCCGGACAGGGTTCACCCTACGAGCAGTACTTC. The full variable domain, in which reference TRBV2 and TRBJ2-7 provide the parts outside the CDR3, is EPEVTQTPSHQVTQMGQEVILRCVPISNHLYFYWYRQILGQKVEFLVSFYNNEISEKSEIFDDQFSVERPDGSNFTLKIRSTKLEDSAMYFCAGQGSPYEQYFGPGTRLTVT.

The chain is built from TRBV19 and TRBJ1-2; 7 nucleotides agree with TRBD1. Germline V lookup: CDR1 LNHDA, CDR2 SQIVND (reference sequence). The CDR3 extends over 16 amino acids. J gave up 0 bases and V 6 bases, and 10 bases lay outside the gene matches. The CDR3 spells CASRNLGTASNYGYTF. CDR3 nucleotides: TGTGCCAGTAGAAATCTCGGGACAGCCTCTAACTATGGCTACACCTTC. Using reference TRBV19 and TRBJ1-2 for the parts outside the CDR3, the full variable domain is DGGITQSPKYLFRKEGQNVTLSCEQNLNHDAMYWYRQDPGQGLRLIYYSQIVNDFQKGDIAEGYSVSREKKESFPLTVTSAQKNPTAFYLCASRNLGTASNYGYTFGSGTRLTVV.